Described below is a single TCR beta chain sequence and its context. The repertoire was sequenced with immunoSEQ multiplex PCR; TCRdb's copy has only in-frame clones and lacks some. The sample carries over 110,000 clones, 80% to 95% recorded once. These data originate in a study of control samples from healthy donors and cancer patients. This CDR3 is built from 14 residues. V lost 4 bases and J lost 0, with 10 bases in between. Germline CDR1 and CDR2: MGHRA and YSYEKL. The sequenced material came from blood. This TCR came from a man aged 25-45 years in good health. The rearrangement joins TRBV4-1 to TRBJ2-7, with a weak D call TRBD1 (6 bases). In DNA form, the CDR3 reads TGCGCCAGCAGCCTGCGACAGGACTCCTACGAGCAGTACTTC. The encoded protein is CASSLRQDSYEQYF.